This T cell receptor beta chain stems from a study of ipilimumab plus nivolumab after autologous stem cell transplantation. General observations from the study: The authors say TCR, Treg and microbiome findings warrant further study.

Turning to this clone: Its antigen is still unknown.

Starting 14 to 28 days after autologous transplant, ipilimumab 1 mg/kg was given. Clones were sequenced by immunoSEQ multiplex PCR, and TCRdb holds only the in-frame ones, with some missing. Of fewer than 25,000 clones detected, roughly four fifths appear once; the ten largest clones hold more than 6.5%. V lost 5 bases to trimming and J lost 2 bases; unmatched junction nucleotides: 0. This CDR3 is 14 amino acids long. In germline, CDR1 is MGHDK, CDR2 SYGVNS. The TCR originated in a male donor with diffuse large B-cell lymphoma. The gene calls are TRBV25-1 and TRBJ2-5; 12 nucleotides align to TRBD2. The sample consisted of PBMCs, taken in a trial of ipilimumab plus nivolumab as post-transplant consolidation. The CDR3 region is CASSTSGGQETQYF. The CDR3 DNA sequence: TGTGCCAGCAGTACTAGCGGGGGGCAAGAGACCCAGTACTTC. Looking up the rest from reference TRBV25-1 and TRBJ2-5 gives the full variable domain: EADIYQTPRYLVIGTGKKITLECSQTMGHDKMYWYQQDPGMELHLIHYSYGVNSTEKGDLSSESTVSRIRTEHFPLTLESARPSHTSQYLCASSTSGGQETQYFGPGTRLLVL.